The 29 T cell receptor beta chains below all came from one sample that was sequenced in a study of blood T cell repertoires in COVID-19. TCRdb keeps only in-frame clones here, not all; method: immunoSEQ multiplex PCR. The sample has fewer than 300,000 clones; 65% to 90% are singletons. The sequencing sample was made of peripheral blood. Source of these receptors: a human donor in a cohort sampled during active COVID-19.

The rearrangement joins TRBV7-8 to TRBJ2-1; 13 bases align to TRBD2. V trimming: 3 bases; J trimming: 4 bases; junction bases outside the gene matches: 9. The CDR3 extends over 18 amino acids. Germline lookup yields CDR1 SGHVS and CDR2 FQNEAQ. The DNA for the CDR3 is TGTGCCAGCAGCTTTTTGGTCGGGACTAGCGGGACTTACAATGAGCAGTTCTTC. Translated, it gives CASSFLVGTSGTYNEQFF.

The chain recombines TRBV19 with TRBJ2-3; 10 nucleotides match TRBD2. V was clipped by 5 bases and J by 3 bases; unmatched bases: 5. Germline lookup yields CDR1 LNHDA and CDR2 SQIVND (reference sequence). This CDR3 contains 15 residues. CDR3 residues: CASSQTTSGTDTQYF. The CDR3 bases are TGTGCCAGTAGTCAGACGACTAGCGGGACAGATACGCAGTATTTT.

J is TRBJ2-3 and V is TRBV9; 8 bases map to TRBD2. This CDR3 is 14 amino acids long. Germline assignment: CDR1 SGDLS and CDR2 YYNGEE. The V segment lost 2 bases and the J segment 4 bases; nucleotides outside the gene matches: 3. The CDR3 DNA reads as TGTGCCAGCAGCGTGGACGGGAGGGCAGATACGCAGTATTTT. Translating it yields CASSVDGRADTQYF.

This clone was seen once. The chain joins TRBV5-1 to TRBJ2-7; TRBD1 matches at 8 bases. After removal of 2 bases from V and 3 bases from J, the junction contained 4 bases not matched to a gene. The germline V gene has CDR1 SGHRS and CDR2 YFSETQ. This CDR3 has 14 residues. The CDR3 sequence is CASSFQGADYEQYF. DNA for the CDR3: TGCGCCAGCAGCTTTCAGGGGGCTGACTACGAGCAGTACTTC. The full variable domain, its missing parts supplied by reference TRBV5-1 and TRBJ2-7, is KAGVTQTPRYLIKTRGQQVTLSCSPISGHRSVSWYQQTPGQGLQFLFEYFSETQRNKGNFPGRFSGRQFSNSRSEMNVSTLELGDSALYLCASSFQGADYEQYFGPGTRLTVT.

V usage is TRBV6-1 and J usage is TRBJ1-5, with a possible D match to TRBD1 (5 bases). CDR1 is MNHNS and CDR2 is SASEGT in the germline V gene. Between the trimmed V and J ends, which lost 3 bases and 9 bases, there was a span of 18 bases. CDR3 length: 15 amino acids. CDR3 protein: CASSDQGQLRVPQHF. The CDR3 DNA follows: TGTGCCAGCAGTGACCAGGGCCAGCTAAGGGTGCCCCAGCATTTT.

V is TRBV19 and J is TRBJ2-2; 10 bases line up with TRBD2. Germline V gives CDR1 LNHDA, CDR2 SQIVND (reference sequence). Trimming cost V 6 bases and J 1 base; bases outside gene matches: 2. CDR3 size: 15 residues. CDR3 loop: CASRSGRGNTGELFF. CDR3 nucleotides: TGTGCCAGTAGGAGCGGGAGGGGGAACACCGGGGAGCTGTTTTTT.

The chain couples TRBV11-3 to TRBJ2-3, with D tentatively TRBD2 (6 bases). CDR1 and CDR2 (germline): SGHNT, YENEEA. The CDR3 is 14 amino acids. V was clipped by 5 bases and J by 2 bases, with 11 bases between them. The CDR3 nucleotides are TGTGCCAGCAGCCCCGGAGGGGACACAGATACGCAGTATTTT. Protein product: CASSPGGDTDTQYF.

The CDR3 DNA follows: TGTGCCAGCAGTTTGTCCCGCGACAGGGCACAAGAGACCCAGTACTTC. This translates into CASSLSRDRAQETQYF. The rearrangement uses TRBV27 and TRBJ2-5, with 7 bases matching TRBD1. Germline CDR1 MNHEY, CDR2 SMNVEV (reference sequence). The ends lost 3 bases at V and 2 bases at J; junction bases unmatched: 9. The CDR3 spans 16 residues.

V gene TRBV25-1 combines with J gene TRBJ2-1; 8 nucleotides line up with TRBD2. Trimming cost V 3 bases and J 6 bases; bases outside gene matches: 10. The CDR3 loop spans 16 amino acids. Germline-derived CDR1 and CDR2 are MGHDK and SYGVNS. CDR3 nucleotides: TGTGCCAGCAGTGATTCCGGGAGGGCCATCTCCAATGAGCAGTTCTTC. Amino acid sequence: CASSDSGRAISNEQFF.

V usage is TRBV19 and J usage is TRBJ1-4; TRBD1 matches at 7 bases. CDR1 is LNHDA, CDR2 SQIVND, per germline (reference sequence). J lost 7 bases, V lost 7 bases, and 9 bases had no gene match. This CDR3 has 14 amino acids. CDR3 loop: CASNPRGMGEKLFF. CDR3 DNA: TGTGCCAGTAACCCCAGGGGGATGGGTGAAAAACTGTTTTTT.

This clone appeared a single time. The genes are TRBV5-4 and TRBJ2-6; D remains ambiguous. V dropped 4 bases and J dropped 0 bases, with 2 bases sitting between them. The CDR3 runs to 13 residues. Germline CDR1 is SGHNT and CDR2 is YYREEE (reference sequence). The CDR3 DNA sequence: TGTGCCAGCAGCCTCTCTGGGGCCAACGTCCTGACTTTC. Translating gives CASSLSGANVLTF.

The chain links TRBV2 to TRBJ1-6; D remains unclear. This CDR3 is 14 amino acids long. The V end lost 8 bases, the J end lost 0 bases, and 8 bases lay between the germline ends. Germline V gene data show CDR1 as SNHLY and CDR2 as FYNNEI. The CDR3 DNA sequence: TGTGCCAGCTGGGGAGGCTCCTATAATTCACCCCTCCACTTT. This sequence encodes CASWGGSYNSPLHF.

The chain has TRBV19 and TRBJ2-7, with D maybe TRBD1 (5 bases). In germline, CDR1 is LNHDA, CDR2 SQIVND (reference sequence). The CDR3 has 13 residues. V lost 6 bases, J lost 4 bases, and 13 bases lay in between. CDR3 protein: CASRDPGMYEQYF. The DNA for the CDR3 is TGTGCCAGTAGGGACCCAGGGATGTACGAGCAGTACTTC.

In DNA form, the CDR3 reads TGCGCCAGCAGCCAAGGGGGGTTCGGGTCAGGGGGCGCGACAGATACGCAGTATTTT. It is translated as CASSQGGFGSGGATDTQYF. The rearrangement joins TRBV4-3 to TRBJ2-3; 8 nucleotides agree with TRBD1. The CDR3 extends over 19 amino acids. Germline CDR1 and CDR2: LGHNA and YSLEER. The V and J ends lost 1 base and 3 bases, in that order; junction bases with no gene match: 15.

The chain couples TRBV3-1 (or the pseudogene TRBV3-2) to TRBJ2-1, with 7 bases that match TRBD2. The germline CDR1 and CDR2 sequences are LGHDT and YNNKEL (reference sequence). V dropped 0 bases and J dropped 15; count of bases not matched to a gene: 5. The CDR3 contains 12 residues. The CDR3 here is CASSQDTSELFF. The CDR3 DNA follows: TGTGCCAGCAGCCAAGATACTAGCGAGTTGTTCTTC.

This chain connects TRBV20-1 to TRBJ1-1; D is ambiguous. The CDR3 is 12 residues long. Germline CDR1 reads DFQATT; CDR2 reads SNEGSKA (reference sequence). Trimming shortened V by 3 bases and J by 4 bases, and 9 bases separated the two germline ends. CDR3 amino acids: CSASALATEAFF. The CDR3 DNA follows: TGCAGTGCTAGTGCTTTAGCCACTGAAGCTTTCTTT.

The chain recombines TRBV18 with TRBJ2-2; 10 bases fit TRBD1. The ends lost 3 bases at V and 4 bases at J; junction bases unmatched: 2. This CDR3 contains 15 residues. Germline-derived CDR1 and CDR2 are KGHSH and LQKENI. The CDR3 bases are TGTGCCAGCTCACCGGGACAGGGGATCACCGGGGAGCTGTTTTTT. Its protein is CASSPGQGITGELFF.

The chain links TRBV19 to TRBJ2-7; TRBD2 aligns across 9 bases. The length of the CDR3 is 15 residues. V trimming: 6 bases; J trimming: 2 bases; junction bases outside the gene matches: 8. CDR1 is LNHDA, CDR2 SQIVND, per germline (reference sequence). CDR3 protein: CASSPRAGGPYEQYF. DNA for the CDR3: TGTGCCAGTAGCCCGAGAGCGGGAGGACCCTACGAGCAGTACTTC.

This sequence joins TRBV6-5 and TRBJ2-2, with 7 bases identical to TRBD1. There are 15 residues in the CDR3. The trim removed 8 bases at V and 6 bases at J, leaving 12 bases unmatched. The germline V gene has CDR1 MNHEY and CDR2 SVGAGI. In DNA, the CDR3 is TGTGCCAGCCGGTGGGAAGGGGGCGCCCCCGGGGAGCTGTTTTTT. Its protein is CASRWEGGAPGELFF.

This chain uses TRBV7-9 with TRBJ1-4, with unresolved D. Trimming removed 1 base at V and 7 bases at J, with 16 bases between. Germline V gives CDR1 SEHNR, CDR2 FQNEAQ (reference sequence). This CDR3 has 16 residues. The CDR3 here is CASSLGFVRRGEKLFF. For the CDR3, the DNA is TGTGCCAGCAGCTTAGGATTCGTTCGACGGGGTGAAAAACTGTTTTTT. Looking up the rest from reference TRBV7-9 and TRBJ1-4 gives the full variable domain: DTGVSQNPRHKITKRGQNVTFRCDPISEHNRLYWYRQTLGQGPEFLTYFQNEAQLEKSRLLSDRFSAERPKGSFSTLEIQRTEQGDSAMYLCASSLGFVRRGEKLFFGSGTQLSVL.

As regards this clone: Other DNA sequences of this sample code for an identical CDR3. V and J are TRBV19 and TRBJ1-5; 8 bases agree with TRBD1. V was clipped by 6 bases and J by 2 bases; unmatched bases: 3. In germline, CDR1 is LNHDA, CDR2 SQIVND (reference sequence). CDR3 length: 14 residues. The CDR3 loop is CASSQGAGNQPQHF. CDR3 in DNA: TGTGCCAGTAGCCAGGGGGCTGGCAATCAGCCCCAGCATTTT. Based on the CDR3 plus reference TRBV19 and TRBJ1-5, the full variable domain is DGGITQSPKYLFRKEGQNVTLSCEQNLNHDAMYWYRQDPGQGLRLIYYSQIVNDFQKGDIAEGYSVSREKKESFPLTVTSAQKNPTAFYLCASSQGAGNQPQHFGDGTRLSIL.

This sequence joins TRBV7-6 and TRBJ2-1; TRBD1 is a possible D gene (5 bases). This CDR3 has 14 amino acids. The V end lost 0 bases, the J end lost 5 bases, and 8 bases lay between the germline ends. CDR1 is SGHVS, CDR2 FNYEAQ, per germline. CDR3 residues: CASSLAGPDNEQFF. As DNA, the CDR3 is TGTGCCAGCAGCTTAGCGGGGCCCGACAATGAGCAGTTCTTC. Combining the CDR3 with reference TRBV7-6 and TRBJ2-1 gives the whole variable domain GAGVSQSPRYKVTKRGQDVALRCDPISGHVSLYWYRQALGQGPEFLTYFNYEAQQDKSGLPNDRFSAERPEGSISTLTIQRTEQRDSAMYRCASSLAGPDNEQFFGPGTRLTVL.

This clone has more than one count but fewer than ten. This rearrangement joins TRBV6-4 to TRBJ2-2, with D perhaps TRBD2 (6 bases). Germline CDR1 is MRHNA and CDR2 is SNTAGT. The CDR3 covers 15 residues. Trimming pared 2 bases from V and 1 base from J, leaving 8 bases between. The CDR3 nucleotides are TGTGCCAGCAGTGACAGGGGACTGAACACCGGGGAGCTGTTTTTT. Protein: CASSDRGLNTGELFF.

The V and J genes are TRBV6-6 and TRBJ2-3, with a tentative D call TRBD2 (5 bases). Trimming took off 8 bases at V and 1 base at J, with 7 bases between the two ends. CDR1 and CDR2 (germline): MNHNY, SVGAGI (reference sequence). The CDR3 covers 12 residues. The CDR3 DNA sequence: TGTGCCAGCCGGGGTGGCACAGATACGCAGTATTTT. Translation gives CASRGGTDTQYF.

As for this clone: The sample has other DNA sequences that encode this CDR3 too. This chain links TRBV27 with TRBJ2-7; TRBD1 matches 11 bases. Per germline, CDR1 MNHEY and CDR2 SMNVEV (reference sequence). The V gene end was trimmed by 6 bases and the J gene end by 2 bases; junction bases not matched to a gene: 6. The CDR3 has 15 amino acids. The CDR3 DNA reads as TGTGCCAGCAGCTCACCGGGACAGGGGGCCTACGAGCAGTACTTC. This gives the protein CASSSPGQGAYEQYF.

This chain joins TRBV19 and TRBJ1-1; 8 positions match TRBD1. After removal of 7 bases from V and 0 bases from J, the junction contained 7 bases not matched to a gene. Germline V gene data show CDR1 as LNHDA and CDR2 as SQIVND (reference sequence). This CDR3 is 15 amino acids long. The DNA of the CDR3 is TGTGCCAGTACTACAGGGGGGGCCCTGAACACTGAAGCTTTCTTT. Amino acid sequence: CASTTGGALNTEAFF. The full variable domain, in which reference TRBV19 and TRBJ1-1 provide the parts outside the CDR3, is DGGITQSPKYLFRKEGQNVTLSCEQNLNHDAMYWYRQDPGQGLRLIYYSQIVNDFQKGDIAEGYSVSREKKESFPLTVTSAQKNPTAFYLCASTTGGALNTEAFFGQGTRLTVV.

The rearrangement links TRBV7-8 to TRBJ2-3, with D maybe TRBD2 (6 bases). The CDR3 loop spans 14 amino acids. The V gene lost 1 base and the J gene lost 5 bases, with 10 bases spanning the gap. Germline CDR1 reads SGHVS; CDR2 reads FQNEAQ. The CDR3 DNA reads TGTGCCAGCAGCTTAGGACGAGCGGGAGATACGCAGTATTTT. This codes for CASSLGRAGDTQYF.

The chain couples TRBV7-2 to TRBJ2-3; 9 nucleotides match TRBD2. This CDR3 region has 15 residues. Looked up from germline, CDR1 is SGHTA and CDR2 is FQGNSA. J was trimmed by 5 bases and V by 1 base; bases with no gene match: 4. The CDR3 region has the DNA TGTGCCAGCAGCTTAGGCGGGAGGGCCATAGATACGCAGTATTTT. Translation: CASSLGGRAIDTQYF. The full variable domain, with the rest looked up from reference TRBV7-2 and TRBJ2-3, is GAGVSQSPSNKVTEKGKDVELRCDPISGHTALYWYRQSLGQGLEFLIYFQGNSAPDKSGLPSDRFSAERTGGSVSTLTIQRTQQEDSAVYLCASSLGGRAIDTQYFGPGTRLTVL.

V gene TRBV6-5 combines with J gene TRBJ1-2; D gene uncertain. This CDR3 spans 13 amino acids. Germline lookup yields CDR1 MNHEY and CDR2 SVGAGI. Trimming took off 2 bases at V and 3 bases at J, with 7 bases between the two ends. The CDR3 spells CASSYRRDYGYTF. CDR3 bases: TGTGCCAGCAGTTACCGACGGGACTATGGCTACACCTTC.